A single sample is the source of the 17 T cell receptor beta chains below, sequenced in a study of glioma-infiltrating T cells after dendritic cell vaccination. The data were produced by immunoSEQ multiplex PCR, yet TCRdb's version contains in-frame clones alone and is incomplete. The sample lists some 70,000 clones; around 81% were seen once. The sample consisted of blood, taken before dendritic cell vaccination. The receptors here all came from a human donor with glioblastoma.

The chain combines TRBV25-1 with TRBJ2-4; D might be TRBD1 (5 bases). V lost 2 bases, J lost 1 base, and 15 bases lay in between. The germline gives CDR1 MGHDK, CDR2 SYGVNS. This CDR3 comprises 17 residues. DNA of the CDR3: TGTGCCAGCAGTGAAATAGGGCAGGGTTACGCCAAAAACATTCAGTACTTC. It translates to CASSEIGQGYAKNIQYF.

The gene calls are TRBV29-1 and TRBJ2-2, with a tentative D call TRBD1 (6 bases). Trimming left V 7 bases short and J 4 bases short, with 10 bases between. Germline V gives CDR1 SQVTM, CDR2 ANQGSEA. The CDR3 loop spans 12 amino acids. CDR3 sequence: CSAGTTTGELFF. The CDR3 DNA reads as TGCAGCGCAGGGACAACCACCGGGGAGCTGTTTTTT.

The chain employs TRBV6-1 and TRBJ1-5; weak D call: TRBD1 (6 bases). The V gene lost 2 bases and the J gene lost 5 bases, with 13 bases spanning the gap. Germline values: CDR1 MNHNS, CDR2 SASEGT. There are 15 residues in the CDR3. The CDR3 coding sequence is TGTGCCAGCAGTGAACAAAGGGGGAAATATCAGCCCCAGCATTTT. It specifies CASSEQRGKYQPQHF.

The CDR3 region is CASSPTGSTQAFF. The CDR3 DNA is TGCGCCAGCAGCCCGACAGGTTCAACCCAAGCTTTCTTT. The chain is built from TRBV5-1 and TRBJ1-1, with D possibly being TRBD1 (6 bases). V dropped 4 bases and J dropped 9 bases, with 16 bases sitting between them. Germline V gives CDR1 SGHRS, CDR2 YFSETQ. The CDR3 covers 13 residues.

The chain carries TRBV7-2 and TRBJ1-1; 7 positions match TRBD1. Germline V CDR1 and CDR2: SGHTA, FQGNSA. The CDR3 loop spans 15 amino acids. J was trimmed by 4 bases and V by 5 bases; bases with no gene match: 10. CDR3 amino acids: CASSLGLQGLTEAFF. CDR3 DNA sequence: TGTGCCAGCAGCCTAGGCCTACAGGGGCTCACTGAAGCTTTCTTT.

The rearrangement links TRBV5-1 to TRBJ2-1; D is uncertain. The CDR3 spans 12 residues. Germline lookup yields CDR1 SGHRS and CDR2 YFSETQ. The germline V and J ends were trimmed by 2 bases and 10 bases, with 10 bases remaining between them. CDR3 bases: TGCGCCAGCAGCTTAATGGGCAGCGAGCAGTTCTTC. Its translation is CASSLMGSEQFF.

V gene TRBV30 combines with J gene TRBJ1-4; 7 bases are a match to TRBD1. This CDR3 region has 13 residues. Germline V gives CDR1 GTSNPN, CDR2 SVGIG (reference sequence). Trimming took 4 bases from V and 2 from J; bases not matched to a gene: 1. The CDR3 region is CAWKQGTNEKLFF. CDR3 nucleotides: TGTGCCTGGAAACAGGGGACTAATGAAAAACTGTTTTTT.

The rearrangement uses TRBV30 and TRBJ2-7; D might be TRBD2 (5 bases). V shed 1 base and J shed 0 bases, with 10 bases lying between them. This CDR3 is built from 14 residues. Per germline, CDR1 GTSNPN and CDR2 SVGIG (reference sequence). The CDR3 reads CAWSDGVASYEQYF. CDR3 DNA: TGTGCCTGGAGTGACGGGGTAGCCTCCTACGAGCAGTACTTC.

The chain has TRBV7-3 and TRBJ1-1, with D perhaps matching TRBD1 (5 bases). The germline gives CDR1 SGHTA, CDR2 FQGTGA. V was pared by 6 bases and J by 4 bases, with 15 bases between. The CDR3 spans 14 residues. In DNA form, the CDR3 reads TGTGCCAGCAGACCTAGGGGCATGGGCACTGAAGCTTTCTTT. Its translation is CASRPRGMGTEAFF. The full variable domain, rest sourced from reference TRBV7-3 and TRBJ1-1, is GAGVSQTPSNKVTEKGKYVELRCDPISGHTALYWYRQSLGQGPEFLIYFQGTGAADDSGLPNDRFFAVRPEGSVSTLKIQRTERGDSAVYLCASRPRGMGTEAFFGQGTRLTVV.

The chain has TRBV2 and TRBJ2-7; TRBD2 aligns across 10 bases. The CDR3 contains 14 residues. Per the germline V gene, CDR1 is SNHLY and CDR2 is FYNNEI. The J segment lost 9 bases and the V segment lost 4 bases, leaving 9 bases of the junction unmatched. The CDR3 here is CASSVSSGGSGQYF. The DNA for the CDR3 is TGTGCCAGCAGTGTTAGTAGCGGGGGGTCCGGGCAGTACTTC.

The J gene is TRBJ1-2, the V gene TRBV6-5; D is unclear. This CDR3 has 16 amino acids. Germline-derived CDR1 and CDR2 are MNHEY and SVGAGI. V was shortened by 0 bases and J by 1 base, with 12 bases between the two germline ends. This CDR3 is CASSYSTTGSNYGYTF. DNA for the CDR3: TGTGCCAGCAGTTACTCGACGACCGGGAGTAACTATGGCTACACCTTC.

The rearrangement links TRBV19 to TRBJ2-2; 8 bases agree with TRBD1. With 6 bases clipped from V and 4 bases from J, the junction kept 13 bases outside the gene matches. There are 17 residues in the CDR3. Germline V gene data show CDR1 as LNHDA and CDR2 as SQIVND (reference sequence). CDR3 bases: TGTGCCAGTAGCCCCCTCCTTAGGACAGGGAGCACCGGGGAGCTGTTTTTT. Its protein is CASSPLLRTGSTGELFF.

This CDR3 reads CASSATGTGRGDTQYF. The CDR3 DNA is TGTGCCAGCAGCGCTACCGGGACAGGGCGGGGAGATACGCAGTATTTT. This chain links TRBV2 with TRBJ2-3, with 9 bases matching TRBD1. The CDR3 consists of 16 residues. V was clipped by 6 bases and J by 5 bases; unmatched bases: 12. Germline values: CDR1 SNHLY, CDR2 FYNNEI.

This sequence joins TRBV4-2 and TRBJ1-2; D may be TRBD1 (6 bases). The V end lost 5 bases, the J end lost 2 bases, and 15 bases lay between the germline ends. CDR3 size: 15 residues. Germline V CDR1 and CDR2: LGHNA, YNFKEQ. CDR3 sequence (DNA): TGTGCCAGCAGCGGGGGCTACGGAAAAAACTATGGCTACACCTTC. Translating gives CASSGGYGKNYGYTF.

The chain's CDR3 is CASSALLGDAFF. The CDR3 DNA sequence: TGTGCCAGCAGTGCATTATTAGGAGACGCTTTCTTT. This sequence joins TRBV28 and TRBJ1-1; no clear D gene. Germline V lookup: CDR1 MDHEN, CDR2 SYDVKM. CDR3 length equals 12 residues. The germline V and J ends were trimmed by 5 bases and 11 bases, with 15 bases remaining between them.

This clone was recorded only once. Relative to the germline gene, one junction end is altered; a read error may explain this. This chain links TRBV7-7 with TRBJ2-2; tentative D call: TRBD2 (6 bases). Germline CDR1 and CDR2: SSHAT and FNYEAQ (reference sequence). The CDR3 contains 13 residues. CDR3 loop: CASSQGTTGELFF. The CDR3 coding sequence is TGTGCTAGCAGCCAAGGGACTACCGGGGAGCTGTTTTTT.

The chain is built from TRBV7-3 and TRBJ1-1, with 12 bases that match TRBD1. Germline CDR1 is SGHTA and CDR2 is FQGTGA. The CDR3 loop spans 14 amino acids. V dropped 2 bases and J dropped 6; count of bases not matched to a gene: 1. CDR3 residues: CASSLGTGGAEAFF. As DNA, the CDR3 is TGTGCCAGCAGCTTAGGGACAGGGGGCGCTGAAGCTTTCTTT.